This TCR beta chain was recorded in a study of blood T cell repertoires in COVID-19. Across the study: Researchers got acute and convalescent COVID-19 samples from the United States, Italy and Spain. The analysed material was cDNA or gDNA that came from T cells, B-cell-depleted T cells, or PBMCs.

Original analysis: Reference gene primer amplification gave nucleated cell count estimates. TCRdb's copy holds only in-frame clones and misses some; the assay was immunoSEQ multiplex PCR. Clone size and the V and J calls come from that table; the DNA yielded D and trimming. The repertoire includes hundreds of thousands of clones, 89% of them detected once, and 0.8% to 0.9% sits in the top ten. Trimming left V 3 bases short and J 2 bases short, with 5 bases between. CDR1 is LNHDA, CDR2 SQIVND, per germline (reference sequence). The CDR3 totals 12 residues. Sequencing was performed on peripheral blood. This receptor was identified in a young man with COVID-19, enrolled during active disease. The chain employs TRBV19 and TRBJ2-7, with D uncertain. CDR3 DNA: TGTGCCAGTAGTATCTCCGCCTACGAGCAGTACTTC. Protein: CASSISAYEQYF.